Below, 30 T cell receptor beta chains from the same sample are listed, as sequenced in a study of T-cell memory formation after mild COVID-19. Via MiXCR, TCRdb re-called the 5' RACE reads, giving one row per CDR3 protein. Altogether about 120,000 distinct CDR3 sequences are present, approximately 15% being singletons, with the ten largest covering more than 11%. Sequencing input: PBMCs or a T cell subset sorted from them (not recorded which). The source of these receptors is an adult woman who had mild COVID-19 (a few samples of this study predate the infection). Cell type and time point are not known.

This sequence joins TRBV2 and TRBJ1-1, with unresolved D. The CDR3 is 12 residues long. V lost 8 bases, J lost 0 bases, and 7 bases lay in between. Germline lookup yields CDR1 SNHLY and CDR2 FYNNEI. The CDR3 DNA sequence: TGTGCCAGCCGTCTCTTGAACACTGAAGCTTTCTTT. Its translation is CASRLLNTEAFF.

This clonotype was found a few times. This sequence joins TRBV10-3 and TRBJ2-7; 8 bases align to TRBD1. Germline V gives CDR1 ENHRY, CDR2 SYGVKD. This CDR3 has 13 residues. V shed 8 bases and J 7 bases; nucleotides not matched to a gene: 10. DNA for the CDR3: TGTGCCATCGGAGGGACAGGCGAGGGGGAGCAGTACTTC. It specifies CAIGGTGEGEQYF.

The V and J genes are TRBV6-5 and TRBJ2-7; possible D gene TRBD2, 5 bases. Germline assignment: CDR1 MNHEY and CDR2 SVGAGI. This CDR3 has 15 amino acids. Trimming pared 8 bases from V and 2 bases from J, leaving 19 bases between. Here the CDR3 reads CASGLGSRGAYEQYF. The DNA for the CDR3 is TGTGCCAGCGGGCTTGGGAGTCGGGGAGCCTACGAGCAGTACTTC.

This clonotype was counted a few times. This chain joins TRBV6-2 or TRBV6-3 and TRBJ2-1; no firm D call. The germline V gene has CDR1 MNHEY and CDR2 SVGEGT. The V gene lost 5 bases and the J gene lost 6 bases, with 5 bases spanning the gap. This CDR3 has 11 amino acids. CDR3 loop: CASSHANEQFF. The CDR3 coding sequence is TGTGCCAGCAGTCACGCCAATGAGCAGTTCTTC.

This clonotype came up many times. The V gene is TRBV12-3 or TRBV12-4, the J gene TRBJ2-6; 9 bases match TRBD1. The CDR3 is 16 residues long. Trimming removed 5 bases from V and 4 bases from J; junction bases left unmatched: 6. The DNA for the CDR3 is TGTGCCAGCAGTCGGACAGGGGAGGCCGGGGCCAACGTCCTGACTTTC. It translates to CASSRTGEAGANVLTF.

V usage is TRBV5-1 and J usage is TRBJ2-5; D not certain. The CDR3 covers 14 residues. Trimming pared 0 bases from V and 5 bases from J, leaving 11 bases between. Germline V gene sequence: CDR1 SGHRS, CDR2 YFSETQ. This CDR3 is CASSLAELEETQYF. The CDR3 DNA sequence: TGCGCCAGCAGCTTGGCTGAACTGGAGGAGACCCAGTACTTC.

This clonotype was counted a few times. The gene calls are TRBV4-1 and TRBJ2-5; 9 nucleotides match TRBD2. The CDR3 is 19 amino acids. Germline lookup yields CDR1 MGHRA and CDR2 YSYEKL. Trimming at V came to 0 bases and at J to 4 bases, leaving 15 bases not matched to a gene. The CDR3 bases are TGCGCCAGCAGCCAAGATCGGGATGGTAGCGGGGGATTCCGAGAGACCCAGTACTTC. Translating it yields CASSQDRDGSGGFRETQYF.

The V call is TRBV2, the J call TRBJ2-2; tentatively, D is TRBD1 or TRBD2 (6 bases each). Trimming removed 1 base from V and 4 bases from J, with 16 bases in between. The germline CDR1 and CDR2 sequences are SNHLY and FYNNEI. The CDR3 loop spans 17 amino acids. The CDR3 loop reads CASSEGGAKRGTGELFF. DNA for the CDR3: TGTGCCAGCAGTGAAGGGGGGGCTAAACGGGGCACCGGGGAGCTGTTTTTT.

This clonotype was detected only a few times. For the CDR3, the DNA is TGTGCCAGCAGCGTCAGGGGGCAGAACACTGAAGCTTTCTTT. The encoded protein is CASSVRGQNTEAFF. The rearrangement joins TRBV3-1 to TRBJ1-1; 8 bases are a match to TRBD1. This CDR3 has 14 residues. With 5 bases clipped from V and 1 base from J, the junction kept 3 bases outside the gene matches. Germline V gene sequence: CDR1 LGHDT, CDR2 YNNKEL (reference sequence). The full variable domain, in which reference TRBV3-1 and TRBJ1-1 provide the parts outside the CDR3, is DTAVSQTPKYLVTQMGNDKSIKCEQNLGHDTMYWYKQDSKKFLKIMFSYNNKELIINETVPNRFSPKSPDKAHLNLHINSLELGDSAVYFCASSVRGQNTEAFFGQGTRLTVV.

The J gene is TRBJ2-7, the V gene TRBV5-1, with D uncertain. CDR3 size: 13 residues. The V end lost 3 bases, the J end lost 1 base, and 8 bases lay between the germline ends. The germline gives CDR1 SGHRS, CDR2 YFSETQ. Here the CDR3 DNA reads TGCGCCAGCAGCTCAGAACAGTCCTACGAGCAGTACTTC. Translation: CASSSEQSYEQYF.

This clonotype appeared a single time. J is TRBJ2-3 and V is TRBV6-5; D gene unclear. Germline CDR1 reads MNHEY; CDR2 reads SVGAGI. Trimming removed 0 bases at V and 2 bases at J, with 15 bases between. This CDR3 has 17 amino acids. The CDR3 loop is CASSYSAPPLNTDTQYF. In nucleotides, the CDR3 is TGTGCCAGCAGTTACTCCGCCCCACCTTTAAACACAGATACGCAGTATTTT.

The rearrangement uses TRBV12-3 or TRBV12-4 and TRBJ2-7, with D perhaps being TRBD1 or TRBD2 (5 bases each). This CDR3 has 14 residues. V gave up 5 bases and J gave up 6 bases, with 17 bases separating them. The CDR3 DNA is TGTGCCAGCAGTCCGGGACGGCATTCGGGCGAGCAGTACTTC. Translation: CASSPGRHSGEQYF.

This clonotype turned up a few times. The rearrangement joins TRBV7-8 to TRBJ1-3; 7 bases agree with TRBD1. The CDR3 extends over 15 amino acids. Germline V CDR1 and CDR2: SGHVS, FQNEAQ. The trim removed 1 base at V and 2 bases at J, leaving 2 bases unmatched. The CDR3 region has the DNA TGTGCCAGCAGCTTAGTACAGGGGCCTGGAAACACCATATATTTT. Protein product: CASSLVQGPGNTIYF.

The chain employs TRBV29-1 and TRBJ2-5; the D gene is possibly TRBD1 (5 bases). V lost 0 bases to trimming and J lost 4 bases, with 12 bases between them. In germline, CDR1 is SQVTM, CDR2 ANQGSEA. The CDR3 length is 14 residues. CDR3 nucleotides: TGCAGCGTTGAAGATCAGGGCAGAATAGAGACCCAGTACTTC. Its translation is CSVEDQGRIETQYF.

This clonotype turned up a few times. The chain couples TRBV10-2 to TRBJ2-5, with 7 nucleotides matching TRBD2. The V gene's germline CDR1 is WSHSY and CDR2 SAAADI. There are 15 residues in the CDR3. J was trimmed by 2 bases and V by 6 bases; bases with no gene match: 9. The CDR3: CASRGASGYQETQYF. As DNA, the CDR3 is TGCGCCAGCAGAGGGGCTAGCGGATATCAAGAGACCCAGTACTTC.

There are a few counts of this clonotype. This chain uses TRBV10-3 with TRBJ1-1; maybe TRBD1 (6 bases). Germline V gene sequence: CDR1 ENHRY, CDR2 SYGVKD. The CDR3 consists of 14 residues. V was pared by 10 bases and J by 3 bases, with 18 bases between. CDR3 in DNA: TGTGCCACGGCTGCCCAGGCAGGGGACACTGAAGCTTTCTTT. This sequence encodes CATAAQAGDTEAFF.

This chain links TRBV18 with TRBJ1-1, with 7 bases identical to TRBD1. CDR1 and CDR2 (germline): KGHSH, LQKENI. Trimming removed 2 bases from V and 1 base from J; junction bases left unmatched: 7. The CDR3 totals 16 residues. DNA of the CDR3: TGTGCCAGCTCACCATTGTCAGGGACAGAGAACACTGAAGCTTTCTTT. It is translated as CASSPLSGTENTEAFF.

The sample holds a few counts of this clonotype. This chain links TRBV11-2 with TRBJ1-1, with D hard to call. The CDR3 covers 14 residues. Germline CDR1 SGHAT, CDR2 FQNNGV. Trimming pared 4 bases from V and 6 bases from J, leaving 15 bases between. The CDR3 DNA follows: TGTGCCAGCAGCTCCAGACAACGCATCCCTGAAGCTTTCTTT. Amino acid sequence: CASSSRQRIPEAFF.

In this sample, this clonotype turned up many times. The rearrangement uses TRBV5-4 and TRBJ2-1; TRBD2 aligns across 11 bases. The germline V gene encodes CDR1 SGHNT and CDR2 YYREEE (reference sequence). This CDR3 has 15 amino acids. With V trimmed by 0 bases and J by 7 bases, 3 bases remained unmatched. DNA of the CDR3: TGTGCCAGCAGCTTGGAAGGGACTAGCGGTAATGAGCAGTTCTTC. It translates to CASSLEGTSGNEQFF.

The rearrangement uses TRBV20-1 and TRBJ1-1, with D possibly being TRBD1 (6 bases). V was pared by 6 bases and J by 5 bases, with 16 bases between. Germline CDR1 reads DFQATT; CDR2 reads SNEGSKA (reference sequence). The CDR3 length is 13 residues. CDR3 protein: CSAPGASGTEAFF. CDR3 in DNA: TGCAGTGCCCCAGGGGCAAGTGGGACTGAAGCTTTCTTT.

This clonotype occurred a few times. The chain recombines TRBV5-1 with TRBJ1-1, with D possibly being TRBD1 (5 bases). In germline, CDR1 is SGHRS, CDR2 YFSETQ. This CDR3 contains 14 residues. With 0 bases removed from V and 3 bases from J, the gap between germline ends came to 9 bases. The CDR3 DNA is TGCGCCAGCAGCTTGGGGGACCGAGACACTGAAGCTTTCTTT. It specifies CASSLGDRDTEAFF.

This clonotype was recorded a few times. The chain couples TRBV12-3 or TRBV12-4 to TRBJ1-5; D is unresolved. Trimming removed 5 bases at V and 0 bases at J, with 11 bases between. This CDR3 has 15 amino acids. CDR3 amino acids: CASSPRTSSNQPQHF. The CDR3 DNA reads TGTGCCAGCAGTCCCCGCACCAGTAGCAATCAGCCCCAGCATTTT.

This clonotype was counted a few times. The rearrangement joins TRBV5-1 to TRBJ1-1, with D possibly matching TRBD1 (6 bases). Germline V lookup: CDR1 SGHRS, CDR2 YFSETQ. Trimming cost V 2 bases and J 3 bases, with 8 bases left between them. The CDR3 has 13 residues. The CDR3, as DNA: TGCGCCAGCAGCTTTGGGGGCTACACTGAAGCTTTCTTT. Translation: CASSFGGYTEAFF.

The chain uses TRBV25-1 and TRBJ2-1; D may be TRBD2 (5 bases). Germline values: CDR1 MGHDK, CDR2 SYGVNS. This CDR3 has 16 amino acids. The V and J ends lost 2 bases and 6 bases respectively, with 17 bases between them. The DNA of the CDR3 is TGTGCCAGCAGTGAAACTGGACGGGGATCTAGCAATGAGCAGTTCTTC. It is translated as CASSETGRGSSNEQFF.

This chain uses TRBV6-5 with TRBJ2-1; 13 bases align to TRBD2. Germline V gene sequence: CDR1 MNHEY, CDR2 SVGAGI. Germline trimming cut 6 bases from V and 6 bases from J; bases unmatched to any gene: 8. CDR3 length: 16 amino acids. Here the CDR3 reads CASSRLAGGLTNEQFF. CDR3 sequence (DNA): TGTGCCAGCAGCAGACTAGCGGGAGGACTAACCAATGAGCAGTTCTTC.

The J gene is TRBJ2-2, the V gene TRBV3-1; TRBD2 aligns across 12 bases. Germline V gene lookup returns CDR1 LGHDT and CDR2 YNNKEL (reference sequence). V shed 4 bases, J shed 4 bases, and the junction held 7 bases outside the gene matches. The CDR3 consists of 17 residues. Written as DNA, the CDR3 is TGTGCCAGCAGCCCGGGACTAGCGGGCTCTGTCACCGGGGAGCTGTTTTTT. Its protein product is CASSPGLAGSVTGELFF.

This clonotype showed up just a few times. The chain combines TRBV5-4 with TRBJ2-2; TRBD2 aligns across 7 bases. CDR3 length: 16 amino acids. The germline V gene encodes CDR1 SGHNT and CDR2 YYREEE (reference sequence). V lost 1 base and J lost 3; bases outside the gene matches: 6. CDR3 DNA: TGTGCCAGCAGCTTGAGGCGGGAGCTCGACACCGGGGAGCTGTTTTTT. Its protein product is CASSLRRELDTGELFF.

In regard to this clonotype: At one end the junction does not follow the germline gene, possibly because of a read error. The V call is TRBV7-7, the J call TRBJ2-5; D perhaps matches TRBD2 (5 bases). The CDR3 contains 15 residues. Germline CDR1 and CDR2: SSHAT and FNYEAQ (reference sequence). The CDR3 region is CASSLATSGLETQYF. The CDR3 region has the DNA TGTGCTAGCAGCTTAGCGACTTCAGGATTGGAGACCCAGTACTTC.

This clonotype appeared once. V is TRBV30 and J is TRBJ1-1, with unresolved D. CDR3 length: 13 amino acids. The V gene lost 4 bases and the J gene lost 1 base, with 10 bases spanning the gap. In germline, CDR1 is GTSNPN, CDR2 SVGIG (reference sequence). CDR3 region: CAWKVGQNTEAFF. CDR3 DNA sequence: TGTGCCTGGAAAGTAGGGCAGAACACTGAAGCTTTCTTT.

The gene calls are TRBV20-1 and TRBJ1-4; a possible D gene is TRBD1 (6 bases). The V and J ends lost 6 bases and 10 bases respectively, with 12 bases between them. The CDR3 sequence is 11 residues long. The germline CDR1 and CDR2 sequences are DFQATT and SNEGSKA (reference sequence). This chain's CDR3 is CSATDRGKLFF. CDR3 coding DNA: TGCAGTGCAACGGACAGAGGAAAACTGTTTTTT.